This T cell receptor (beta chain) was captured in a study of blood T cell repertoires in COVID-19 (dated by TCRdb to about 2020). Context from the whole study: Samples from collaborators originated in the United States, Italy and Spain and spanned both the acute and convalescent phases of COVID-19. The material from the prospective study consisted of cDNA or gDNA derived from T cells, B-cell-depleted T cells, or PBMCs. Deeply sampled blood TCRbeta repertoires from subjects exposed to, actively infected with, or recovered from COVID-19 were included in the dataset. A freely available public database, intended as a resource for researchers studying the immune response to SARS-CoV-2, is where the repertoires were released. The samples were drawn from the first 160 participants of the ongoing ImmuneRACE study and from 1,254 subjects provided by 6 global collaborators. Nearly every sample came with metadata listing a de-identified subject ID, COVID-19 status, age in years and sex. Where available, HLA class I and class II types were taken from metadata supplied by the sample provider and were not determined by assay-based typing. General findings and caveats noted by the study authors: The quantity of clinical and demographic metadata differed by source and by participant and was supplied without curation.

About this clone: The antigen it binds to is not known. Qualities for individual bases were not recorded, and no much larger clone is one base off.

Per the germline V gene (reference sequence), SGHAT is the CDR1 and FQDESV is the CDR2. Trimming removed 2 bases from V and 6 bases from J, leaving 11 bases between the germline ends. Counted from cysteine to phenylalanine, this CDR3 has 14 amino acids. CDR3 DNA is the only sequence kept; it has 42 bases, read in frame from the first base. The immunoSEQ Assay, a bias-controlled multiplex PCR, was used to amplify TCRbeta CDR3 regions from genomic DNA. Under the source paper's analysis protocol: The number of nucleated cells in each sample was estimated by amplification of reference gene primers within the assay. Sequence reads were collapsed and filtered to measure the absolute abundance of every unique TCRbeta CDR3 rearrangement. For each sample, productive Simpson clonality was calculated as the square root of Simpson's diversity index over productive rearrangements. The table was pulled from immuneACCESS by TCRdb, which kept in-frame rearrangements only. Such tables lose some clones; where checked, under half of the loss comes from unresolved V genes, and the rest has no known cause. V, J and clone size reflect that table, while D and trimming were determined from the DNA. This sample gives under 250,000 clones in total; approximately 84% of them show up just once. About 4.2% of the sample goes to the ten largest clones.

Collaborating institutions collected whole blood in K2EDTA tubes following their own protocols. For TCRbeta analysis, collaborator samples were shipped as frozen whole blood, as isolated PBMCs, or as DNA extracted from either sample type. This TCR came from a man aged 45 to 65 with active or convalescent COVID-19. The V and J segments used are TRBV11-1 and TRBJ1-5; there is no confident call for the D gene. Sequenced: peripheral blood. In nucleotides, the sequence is TGTGCCAGCAGCTTAACCCAGGACTTTCAGCCCCAGCATTTT. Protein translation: CASSLTQDFQPQHF.